The 11 T cell receptor beta chains reported below all come from one sample, sequenced in a study of shared clonotypes between healthy human individuals. Naive CD8 cells lacked CD45RO, underwent positive selection for CCR7 and left out terminally differentiated effector memory CD45RA+ cells. The method was immunoSEQ multiplex PCR; TCRdb's version includes in-frame clones alone and lacks a portion of them. Among 760,000 or so clones listed, 96% were seen once. The sample consisted of naive CD8+ T cells sorted from blood. The source is a man aged 30-40 years in good health.

This chain joins TRBV5-1 and TRBJ2-1, with 10 bases that match TRBD2. Germline V gives CDR1 SGHRS, CDR2 YFSETQ. The junction had 6 bases not matched to a gene; V was cut back by 3 bases and J by 6 bases. This CDR3 contains 15 residues. The CDR3 nucleotides are TGCGCCAGCAGCTCTGGACTAGCGGAGGTCAATGAGCAGTTCTTC. It translates to CASSSGLAEVNEQFF.

The chain uses TRBV5-4 and TRBJ1-2; D ambiguous. The V gene's germline CDR1 is SGHNT and CDR2 YYREEE (reference sequence). This CDR3 spans 16 amino acids. V was pared by 0 bases and J by 5 bases, with 17 bases between. CDR3 DNA: TGTGCCAGCAGCTTGGGTGAGGGAGTCCTTCCTTATGGCTACACCTTC. Translated, it gives CASSLGEGVLPYGYTF.

CDR3 protein: CASGNQYEQYF. As DNA, the CDR3 is TGTGCCAGCGGAAACCAATACGAGCAGTACTTC. The chain has TRBV9 and TRBJ2-7; D is ambiguous. Germline V gene lookup returns CDR1 SGDLS and CDR2 YYNGEE. The length of the CDR3 is 11 residues. V was clipped by 7 bases and J by 4 bases, with 9 bases between them. Using reference TRBV9 and TRBJ2-7 for the parts outside the CDR3, the full variable domain is DSGVTQTPKHLITATGQRVTLRCSPRSGDLSVYWYQQSLDQGLQFLIQYYNGEERAKGNILERFSAQQFPDLHSELNLSSLELGDSALYFCASGNQYEQYFGPGTRLTVT.

This rearrangement joins TRBV27 to TRBJ1-5; 8 nucleotides match TRBD1. The CDR3 totals 15 residues. Germline V gene data show CDR1 as MNHEY and CDR2 as SMNVEV (reference sequence). V dropped 4 bases and J dropped 6; count of bases not matched to a gene: 8. CDR3 coding DNA: TGTGCCAGCAGTTGGACAGGGACGGGTGGTCAGCCCCAGCATTTT. This codes for CASSWTGTGGQPQHF.

This clone was seen once. The genes are TRBV6-6 and TRBJ1-4, with 8 bases lining up with TRBD1. The V and J ends lost 5 bases and 5 bases, in that order; junction bases with no gene match: 10. From germline, CDR1 is MNHNY and CDR2 SVGAGI (reference sequence). The CDR3 runs 16 residues. CDR3 loop: CASSKSPGGRNEKLFF. DNA for the CDR3: TGTGCCAGCAGTAAAAGCCCAGGGGGCCGGAATGAAAAACTGTTTTTT.

The chain joins TRBV29-1 to TRBJ2-1, with 10 bases identical to TRBD2. V trimming: 4 bases; J trimming: 6 bases; junction bases outside the gene matches: 6. The CDR3 contains 14 residues. Germline V gene lookup returns CDR1 SQVTM and CDR2 ANQGSEA. The CDR3 loop is CSVVLAGALNEQFF. CDR3 bases: TGCAGCGTTGTCCTAGCGGGGGCTCTCAATGAGCAGTTCTTC.

V is TRBV15 and J is TRBJ2-7, with D maybe TRBD1 (6 bases). Trimming took off 0 bases at V and 4 bases at J, with 28 bases between the two ends. The germline V gene encodes CDR1 LNHNV and CDR2 YYDKDF (reference sequence). CDR3 length: 20 amino acids. CDR3 protein: CATSRDELTRTALWPYEQYF. The CDR3 DNA sequence: TGTGCCACCAGCAGAGATGAGTTGACACGGACAGCACTGTGGCCTTACGAGCAGTACTTC.

The rearrangement links TRBV27 to TRBJ2-7; D unresolved. The germline V gene has CDR1 MNHEY and CDR2 SMNVEV (reference sequence). The CDR3 runs 13 residues. Deletions cut 5 bases from V and 4 bases from J, with 12 bases between. The CDR3 DNA is TGTGCCAGCAGTCTAGGGTTACATTACGAGCAGTACTTC. Amino acid sequence: CASSLGLHYEQYF.

The chain has TRBV5-4 and TRBJ2-7, with 9 bases fitting TRBD2. The CDR3 runs 20 residues. CDR1 and CDR2 from the germline V gene are SGHNT and YYREEE (reference sequence). V dropped 3 bases and J dropped 6; count of bases not matched to a gene: 25. CDR3 nucleotides: TGTGCCAGCAGCTCCGTAGGCGGGAGGGCCCTGGCAACAAGAGCAGGCGAGCAGTACTTC. Translating it yields CASSSVGGRALATRAGEQYF.

The rearrangement uses TRBV2 and TRBJ2-3, with D perhaps assigned TRBD1 or TRBD2 (5 bases each). Germline lookup yields CDR1 SNHLY and CDR2 FYNNEI. The CDR3 length is 17 residues. Trimming pared 6 bases from V and 4 bases from J, leaving 23 bases between. Here the CDR3 reads CASRPRTTSGSPDTQYF. The CDR3 DNA is TGTGCCAGCAGGCCCAGGACAACTTCGGGAAGTCCAGATACGCAGTATTTT.

The chain is built from TRBV10-1 and TRBJ2-7; TRBD2 might be the D (5 bases). Trimming left V 3 bases short and J 2 bases short, with 8 bases between. This CDR3 contains 13 residues. CDR1 WNHNN and CDR2 SYGVQD come from the germline V gene (reference sequence). CDR3 residues: CASSDWGAYEQYF. The CDR3 DNA sequence: TGCGCCAGCAGTGATTGGGGAGCCTACGAGCAGTACTTC.